The 29 T cell receptor beta chains listed next were all sequenced from one sample in a study of response to subunit inactivated influenza vaccine. TCRdb reprocessed the RT-PCR reads with MiXCR, giving one entry per CDR3 protein. The data show hundreds of thousands of distinct CDR3 sequences, 6% to 9% seen once. The starting material was PBMCs from blood, obtained about 23 months after vaccination. The source of these receptors is a man between 50 and 75 years old who received an inactivated influenza vaccine.

The chain couples TRBV24-1 to TRBJ2-3; 12 bases map to TRBD1. This CDR3 is 16 amino acids long. Germline CDR1 is KGHDR and CDR2 is SFDVKD. Trimming removed 9 bases from V and 5 bases from J; junction bases left unmatched: 11. The CDR3 protein is CATGGTGGANGDTQYF. The CDR3 DNA reads as TGTGCCACCGGCGGGACAGGGGGCGCGAATGGAGATACGCAGTATTTT.

This clonotype was seen a handful of times. The chain combines TRBV29-1 with TRBJ2-1; D is perhaps TRBD2 (5 bases). The CDR3 contains 15 residues. V was pared by 7 bases and J by 3 bases, with 19 bases between. Germline CDR1 reads SQVTM; CDR2 reads ANQGSEA. This CDR3 reads CSAYLGRVGYNEQFF. The CDR3 DNA reads as TGCAGCGCGTACCTGGGGAGAGTTGGCTACAATGAGCAGTTCTTC.

Only a few counts were recorded for this clonotype. The chain combines TRBV24-1 with TRBJ2-1; 13 bases fit TRBD2. The V and J ends lost 7 bases and 7 bases, in that order; junction bases with no gene match: 9. The CDR3 runs 16 residues. The germline CDR1 and CDR2 sequences are KGHDR and SFDVKD. The CDR3 DNA reads as TGTGCCACCAGCAAAAGGACTAGCGGGAGCTATAATGAGCAGTTCTTC. This codes for CATSKRTSGSYNEQFF.

This clonotype was seen a few times. The rearrangement links TRBV7-9 to TRBJ2-3, with 9 bases aligning to TRBD1. Looked up from germline, CDR1 is SEHNR and CDR2 is FQNEAQ (reference sequence). The junction had 2 bases not matched to a gene; V was cut back by 9 bases and J by 4 bases. This CDR3 has 12 residues. The DNA for the CDR3 is TGTGCCAGACAGGGGGCGGCAGATACGCAGTATTTT. It yields the protein CARQGAADTQYF.

The chain recombines TRBV11-2 with TRBJ2-2; 7 nucleotides line up with TRBD1. The CDR3 covers 12 residues. Germline CDR1 reads SGHAT; CDR2 reads FQNNGV. The V gene end was trimmed by 11 bases and the J gene end by 6 bases; junction bases not matched to a gene: 6. CDR3 sequence reads: CAGGQLAGELFF. CDR3 nucleotides: TGTGCCGGGGGACAGTTGGCCGGGGAGCTGTTTTTT.

This chain links TRBV29-1 with TRBJ1-1; TRBD1 matches at 7 bases. The J segment lost 0 bases and the V segment lost 7 bases, leaving 5 bases of the junction unmatched. Germline CDR1 and CDR2: SQVTM and ANQGSEA. This CDR3 spans 13 amino acids. As DNA, the CDR3 is TGCAGCGCAGTGGGACAGCTGAACACTGAAGCTTTCTTT. Encoded protein: CSAVGQLNTEAFF.

This clonotype has at least ten counts. The V and J genes are TRBV14 and TRBJ2-4; D not resolved. Germline V gene data show CDR1 as SGHDN and CDR2 as FVKESK. The CDR3 totals 12 residues. The V end lost 3 bases, the J end lost 3 bases, and 3 bases lay between the germline ends. The CDR3 nucleotides read TGTGCCAGCAGCCAGTTCAAAAACATTCAGTACTTC. As protein: CASSQFKNIQYF.

This clonotype was picked up many times. The chain is built from TRBV4-2 and TRBJ2-5; 7 bases agree with TRBD1. Germline V gene sequence: CDR1 LGHNA, CDR2 YNFKEQ. J lost 13 bases, V lost 1 base, and 9 bases had no gene match. The CDR3 length is 13 residues. The CDR3 nucleotides are TGTGCCAGCAGCCAAGCGCCGGCGACAGGGAGGTACTTC. This codes for CASSQAPATGRYF.

This clonotype was recorded a few times. The chain has TRBV4-3 and TRBJ2-1; 7 nucleotides match TRBD2. The CDR3 covers 15 residues. Germline loops: CDR1 LGHNA, CDR2 YSLEER. The trim removed 2 bases at V and 2 bases at J, leaving 3 bases unmatched. CDR3 residues: CASSQPRGAYNEQFF. The CDR3 DNA reads as TGCGCCAGCAGCCAACCACGGGGGGCCTACAATGAGCAGTTCTTC.

As regards this clonotype: A much larger clone lies a single base off, so this may be a read error. The chain joins TRBV10-3 to TRBJ1-2, with D possibly being TRBD1 (5 bases). CDR1 is ENHRY, CDR2 SYGVKD, per germline. This CDR3 spans 13 amino acids. The CDR3 reads CAISDDSGYGCTF. The CDR3, as DNA: TGTGCCATCAGTGACGACAGTGGGTATGGCTGCACCTTC.

This sequence joins TRBV7-8 and TRBJ2-1; D perhaps matches TRBD2 (6 bases). The germline V gene has CDR1 SGHVS and CDR2 FQNEAQ. This CDR3 comprises 13 residues. V was clipped by 1 base and J by 16 bases, with 17 bases between them. The CDR3 coding sequence is TGTGCCAGCAGCTTAGTGGAACGGGAGAACCCCTTCTTC. Translating it yields CASSLVERENPFF.

The table lists this clonotype with a few counts. This sequence joins TRBV4-3 and TRBJ1-2; D is possibly TRBD1 (5 bases). The length of the CDR3 is 14 residues. Trimming pared 0 bases from V and 4 bases from J, leaving 9 bases between. CDR1 LGHNA and CDR2 YSLEER come from the germline V gene. The CDR3 reads CASSQDLDSYGYTF. DNA for the CDR3: TGCGCCAGCAGCCAAGACTTAGACAGCTATGGCTACACCTTC.

The V gene is TRBV7-9, the J gene TRBJ2-3, with D unclear. Trimming shortened V by 5 bases and J by 2 bases, and 11 bases separated the two germline ends. CDR3 size: 14 residues. Germline V gives CDR1 SEHNR, CDR2 FQNEAQ (reference sequence). In nucleotides, the CDR3 is TGTGCCAGCAGCAACTCGCCTTTCACAGATACGCAGTATTTT. Amino acid sequence: CASSNSPFTDTQYF.

This clonotype was counted between two and nine times. The V call is TRBV10-3, the J call TRBJ2-7; 8 positions match TRBD2. Germline CDR1 reads ENHRY; CDR2 reads SYGVKD. The CDR3 has 19 residues. With 0 bases clipped from V and 0 bases from J, the junction kept 13 bases outside the gene matches. DNA of the CDR3: TGTGCCATCAGTGAGTCGATTTTTGCGGGGGGATTCCACTCCTACGAGCAGTACTTC. Residues: CAISESIFAGGFHSYEQYF.

This clonotype was seen a handful of times. V gene TRBV20-1 combines with J gene TRBJ2-7; D gene uncertain. Germline CDR1 is DFQATT and CDR2 is SNEGSKA (reference sequence). The CDR3 spans 16 residues. V lost 6 bases to trimming and J lost 1 base, with 22 bases between them. This CDR3 reads CSARIVAANISYEQYF. The DNA for the CDR3 is TGCAGTGCCCGGATTGTTGCGGCCAACATTTCCTACGAGCAGTACTTC.

The chain links TRBV5-4 to TRBJ2-5, with 7 bases lining up with TRBD2. J lost 4 bases, V lost 4 bases, and 10 bases had no gene match. Per germline, CDR1 SGHNT and CDR2 YYREEE (reference sequence). This CDR3 spans 15 amino acids. CDR3 loop: CASSPGLRIGETQYF. The CDR3 DNA follows: TGTGCCAGCAGCCCGGGACTACGTATTGGAGAGACCCAGTACTTC.

This rearrangement joins TRBV12-3 or TRBV12-4 to TRBJ1-2, with 7 bases lining up with TRBD1. This CDR3 is 15 amino acids long. Unmatched junction bases numbered 11, after V lost 7 bases and J lost 3 bases. The CDR3 DNA reads TGTGCCAGCACGGCGGCGGGCAGGGGGGACTATGGCTACACCTTC. It translates to CASTAAGRGDYGYTF.

This clonotype has only a few counts. The J gene is TRBJ2-1, the V gene TRBV12-3 or TRBV12-4, with a tentative D call TRBD1 (5 bases). This CDR3 has 12 residues. Trimming took off 6 bases at V and 9 bases at J, with 12 bases between the two ends. In nucleotides, the CDR3 is TGTGCCAGCAGCACAGGAGTAGTTGAGCAGTTCTTC. This translates into CASSTGVVEQFF.

The chain carries TRBV20-1 and TRBJ2-1; D possibly corresponds to TRBD1 (5 bases). Trimming took off 2 bases at V and 9 bases at J, with 14 bases between the two ends. The CDR3 runs to 13 residues. Germline V gives CDR1 DFQATT, CDR2 SNEGSKA (reference sequence). The DNA for the CDR3 is TGCAGTGCTAGAAGGCCAGGGATAGGTGAGCAGTTCTTC. This sequence encodes CSARRPGIGEQFF.

This clonotype was seen at least ten times. The chain uses TRBV12-3 or TRBV12-4 and TRBJ2-7, with D maybe TRBD1 (6 bases). V lost 5 bases and J lost 1, with 9 bases in between. This CDR3 has 13 residues. DNA for the CDR3: TGTGCCAGCAGTGCGGACAGATCCTACGAGCAGTACTTC. The encoded protein is CASSADRSYEQYF.

This clonotype was found many times. The chain recombines TRBV20-1 with TRBJ1-2, with TRBD1 identical over 8 bases. The CDR3 sequence is 13 residues long. Trimming took 3 bases from V and 3 from J; bases not matched to a gene: 3. Looked up from germline, CDR1 is DFQATT and CDR2 is SNEGSKA (reference sequence). The CDR3 sequence: CSARKDRDYGYTF. Here the CDR3 DNA reads TGCAGTGCTAGGAAGGACAGGGACTATGGCTACACCTTC.

This clonotype has just a few counts. V and J are TRBV12-3 or TRBV12-4 and TRBJ2-3; unclear D gene. The CDR3 runs to 17 residues. V lost 9 bases to trimming and J lost 1 base, with 23 bases between them. The chain's CDR3 is CARTYGRNTCGTDTQYF. The CDR3 bases are TGTGCCAGAACTTACGGCAGAAATACATGCGGCACAGATACGCAGTATTTT.

This clonotype was counted between two and nine times. J is TRBJ2-3 and V is TRBV20-1; D assignment may be TRBD1 or TRBD2 (5 bases each). Germline lookup yields CDR1 DFQATT and CDR2 SNEGSKA (reference sequence). With 4 bases removed from V and 2 bases from J, the gap between germline ends came to 13 bases. The CDR3 is made up of 14 amino acids. CDR3 nucleotides: TGCAGTGCTACCGCCCCGGGGACCACAGATACGCAGTATTTT. Amino acids: CSATAPGTTDTQYF.

In this sample, this clonotype turned up a few times. The V gene is TRBV11-2, the J gene TRBJ2-3; possible D gene TRBD2, 7 bases. The germline gives CDR1 SGHAT, CDR2 FQNNGV. The V gene lost 7 bases and the J gene lost 4 bases, with 12 bases spanning the gap. This CDR3 spans 13 amino acids. The CDR3 region is CASTVGGPDTQYF. CDR3 sequence (DNA): TGTGCCAGCACCGTGGGGGGGCCAGATACGCAGTATTTT.

This clonotype was found a few times. The rearrangement joins TRBV9 to TRBJ2-3; weak D call: TRBD2 (5 bases). V lost 3 bases to trimming and J lost 4 bases, with 12 bases between them. Germline CDR1 is SGDLS and CDR2 is YYNGEE. CDR3 length: 14 amino acids. The CDR3 DNA follows: TGTGCCAGCAGCGCCGCTAGCATGGCAGATACGCAGTATTTT. It encodes CASSAASMADTQYF.

This clonotype was detected ten times or more. This is likely a read error, given that the CDR3 carries no conserved phenylalanine or tryptophan at its end. The DNA is omitted, as the CDR3 cannot be located on it reliably, and the CDR3 follows TCRdb's listing. The rearrangement links TRBV12-3 or TRBV12-4 to TRBJ2-1; the table's D call, TRBD1, has no DNA check behind it. The CDR3 has 11 amino acids, counting both end residues. CDR3 amino acids: CASSSLRRRAV.

This clonotype was detected a few times. This chain joins TRBV7-2 and TRBJ2-5; a weak D match, TRBD2 (7 bases). V was pared by 5 bases and J by 5 bases, with 24 bases between. The CDR3 contains 17 residues. The V gene's germline CDR1 is SGHTA and CDR2 FQGNSA. The CDR3 nucleotides read TGTGCCAGCAGCCCTAGAGGGGGACTACTTGTGGTGGAGACCCAGTACTTC. Translating it yields CASSPRGGLLVVETQYF. Using reference TRBV7-2 and TRBJ2-5 for the parts outside the CDR3, the full variable domain is GAGVSQSPSNKVTEKGKDVELRCDPISGHTALYWYRQSLGQGLEFLIYFQGNSAPDKSGLPSDRFSAERTGGSVSTLTIQRTQQEDSAVYLCASSPRGGLLVVETQYFGPGTRLLVL.

This clonotype has a handful of counts. The J gene is TRBJ1-5, the V gene TRBV4-1, with 7 bases aligning to TRBD1. V was clipped by 0 bases and J by 9 bases; unmatched bases: 8. The germline gives CDR1 MGHRA, CDR2 YSYEKL. This CDR3 contains 15 residues. CDR3 loop: CASSQDGTASGPQHF. The DNA of the CDR3 is TGCGCCAGCAGCCAAGACGGGACAGCTAGCGGGCCCCAGCATTTT.

The rearrangement joins TRBV10-3 to TRBJ2-3, with 9 bases identical to TRBD2. Germline V gene sequence: CDR1 ENHRY, CDR2 SYGVKD. V gave up 6 bases and J gave up 0 bases; unmatched junction bases: 4. This CDR3 spans 15 amino acids. The CDR3 loop reads CAISERGDSTDTQYF. The CDR3 DNA sequence: TGTGCCATCAGCGAGCGGGGGGATAGCACAGATACGCAGTATTTT.